This T cell receptor beta chain was found in a study of cytomegalovirus exposure and HLA in healthy donors. Notes on the study in general: Overall, around 160 TCR beta chains were annotated as cytomegalovirus-associated. Later genetic work tied a missense DCLRE1C variant to beta-chain V and J trimming. The authors excluded some V segments, including TRBV6-2 and TRBV6-3, as indistinguishable.

Concerning this clone: Its antigen is unknown.

Unrecorded immune exposure was likely among donors, who were nominally healthy when sampled. CDR1 and CDR2 from the germline V gene are MRHNA and SNTAGT. Trimming stripped 2 bases from V and 0 bases from J, with 9 bases between. The CDR3 has 15 amino acids. Vbeta (60) and Jbeta (13) primers were used in the PCR. Produced via immunoSEQ multiplex PCR; TCRdb's table is partial and in-frame only. The table includes 95,000 to 100,000 clones, 76% detected once. Material: PBMCs. The receptor comes from a middle-aged man in good health and CMV-seronegative. The chain combines TRBV6-4 with TRBJ2-3, with D maybe TRBD2 (7 bases). CDR3 sequence reads: CASSDGGASTDTQYF. In DNA, the CDR3 is TGTGCCAGCAGTGACGGGGGGGCTAGCACAGATACGCAGTATTTT.